This T cell receptor (beta chain) was profiled in a study of T cells in Graves' hyperthyroidism and ophthalmopathy. This clonotype was observed many times. The antigen is undetermined. RNA transcripts provided the source from which TCR beta CDR3 regions were amplified. Carried out on the TCR CDR3, a first-round RT-PCR used the HTBI primer set. TCRdb recomputed calls from the multiplex PCR reads with MiXCR, one row per CDR3 protein. This table has around 97,000 distinct CDR3 sequences, roughly 50% appearing once. Findings of the study overall: Ophthalmopathy prediction by the model preceded onset by a median approximately 6.1 months. Appearing also in blood were most of the thyroid clonotypes expanded above 0.001. In simple terms, a model built on 13 V-J features told ophthalmopathy apart from stable hyperthyroidism.

PBMCs were sourced from approximately 10 ml fresh peripheral blood. The CDR3 totals 14 residues. Trimming stripped 0 bases from V and 1 base from J, with 6 bases between. The V gene's germline CDR1 is MNHEY and CDR2 SVGAGI. This sequence originates from a man aged 35 to 55 with Graves' hyperthyroidism. The chain joins TRBV6-5 to TRBJ1-1; D is unresolved. Sequences were obtained from blood. CDR3 residues: CASSYSRENTEAFF. CDR3 nucleotides: TGTGCCAGCAGTTACTCGAGGGAGAACACTGAAGCTTTCTTT.